Here is one T cell receptor (beta chain) with its context. Its target is not known. The sample originates from a study of cytomegalovirus exposure and HLA in healthy donors. The PCR made use of 60 Vbeta and 13 Jbeta primers. Assay: immunoSEQ multiplex PCR; the TCRdb copy retains only in-frame clones and omits some. The table lists about 98,000 clones, approximately 80% of them singletons. Study findings and constraints: Most observed TCR sequences were rare, whereas some public TCRs were detected in many donors. Earlier results showed most TCR beta V segments being productive about 87% or about 30% of the time.

This CDR3 spans 15 amino acids. The ends lost 2 bases at V and 2 bases at J; junction bases unmatched: 4. The germline CDR1 and CDR2 sequences are SGDLS and YYNGEE. The genes are TRBV9 and TRBJ2-1; 7 bases line up with TRBD1. The material sequenced was PBMCs. This TCR came from a female donor in good health and CMV-seropositive. The CDR3 spells CASSVSGQPYNEQFF. The DNA of the CDR3 is TGTGCCAGCAGCGTCTCGGGACAGCCCTACAATGAGCAGTTCTTC.